Presented here are 27 T cell receptor beta chains from one specimen sequenced in a study of blood T cell repertoires in COVID-19 (dated by TCRdb to the early 2020s). Library method: the immunoSEQ multiplex PCR assay. TCRdb retrieved this table from immuneACCESS and kept in-frame rearrangements only. Not all clones are present; in checked studies, unresolved V genes account for under half, and no reason is known for the remainder. Counted in this sample were about 230,000 clones; 75% to 90% of them appeared once. The biggest ten clones account for approximately 2.6% of the sample. Sequences were obtained from peripheral blood. The receptors stem from a woman in her 70s with active or convalescent COVID-19.

The rearrangement links TRBV10-3 to TRBJ1-6; possible D gene TRBD1, 5 bases. The V gene's germline CDR1 is ENHRY and CDR2 SYGVKD. There are 16 residues in the CDR3. Trimming took 0 bases from V and 7 from J, leaving 13 bases between them. The CDR3 sequence is CAISESRGTSNSPLHF. As DNA, the CDR3 is TGTGCCATCAGTGAGTCTAGAGGGACTTCAAATTCACCCCTCCACTTT.

This clone was seen a few times. This chain uses TRBV19 with TRBJ1-2; 8 bases agree with TRBD1. Germline CDR1 LNHDA, CDR2 SQIVND (reference sequence). Trimming took 5 bases from V and 4 from J; bases not matched to a gene: 3. The CDR3 is made up of 13 amino acids. Written as DNA, the CDR3 is TGTGCCAGTAGTCCCGGGACAGGCTATGGCTACACCTTC. Its protein is CASSPGTGYGYTF.

This clone has only a few counts. The chain carries TRBV28 and TRBJ1-6; D is perhaps TRBD1 (6 bases). The V end lost 3 bases, the J end lost 10 bases, and 13 bases lay between the germline ends. The CDR3 sequence is 14 residues long. In germline, CDR1 is MDHEN, CDR2 SYDVKM. CDR3 DNA: TGTGCCAGCAGTTTCGCACAGGGAAGATCACCCCTCCACTTT. This gives the protein CASSFAQGRSPLHF.

CDR3 in DNA: TGTGCCAGCAGCCCGGCATGGGGGGGAAACATTCAGTACTTC. Translation: CASSPAWGGNIQYF. The chain links TRBV5-4 to TRBJ2-4, with TRBD2 identical over 7 bases. This CDR3 is 14 amino acids long. Germline CDR1 is SGHNT and CDR2 is YYREEE (reference sequence). The J segment lost 6 bases and the V segment lost 4 bases, leaving 7 bases of the junction unmatched.

This clone was seen a single time. The chain has TRBV7-2 and TRBJ1-2; D gene unclear. Germline V lookup: CDR1 SGHTA, CDR2 FQGNSA. The CDR3 covers 14 residues. Deletions cut 1 base from V and 4 bases from J, with 10 bases between. The CDR3 loop is CASSLDRNRYGYTF. As DNA, the CDR3 is TGTGCCAGCAGCTTAGACAGAAACCGCTATGGCTACACCTTC.

The chain has TRBV18 and TRBJ2-1, with TRBD2 matching 7 bases. CDR1 and CDR2 (germline): KGHSH, LQKENI. V was pared by 3 bases and J by 3 bases, with 5 bases of the junction left unmatched. CDR3 length: 15 amino acids. CDR3 residues: CASSPMAGDYNEQFF. CDR3 DNA sequence: TGTGCCAGCTCACCCATGGCGGGAGACTACAATGAGCAGTTCTTC.

The chain combines TRBV6-1 with TRBJ1-1; no firm D call. CDR1 and CDR2 from the germline V gene are MNHNS and SASEGT. Trimming pared 0 bases from V and 0 bases from J, leaving 8 bases between. The CDR3 is made up of 15 amino acids. CDR3 residues: CASSEAYGVNTEAFF. As DNA, the CDR3 is TGTGCCAGCAGTGAAGCGTACGGGGTGAACACTGAAGCTTTCTTT.

The genes are TRBV5-1 and TRBJ2-7; TRBD2 is a possible D gene (6 bases). This CDR3 spans 16 amino acids. CDR1 SGHRS and CDR2 YFSETQ come from the germline V gene. Trimming took 0 bases from V and 3 from J, leaving 16 bases between them. CDR3 nucleotides: TGCGCCAGCAGCTTGGACGCCCGGGGGACCCTCTACGAGCAGTACTTC. Its protein is CASSLDARGTLYEQYF.

The V call is TRBV7-9, the J call TRBJ1-3; 8 bases fit TRBD1. Germline CDR1 is SEHNR and CDR2 is FQNEAQ (reference sequence). The ends lost 0 bases at V and 0 bases at J; junction bases unmatched: 4. CDR3 size: 17 residues. The CDR3 here is CASSLASGGFSGNTIYF. CDR3 nucleotides: TGTGCCAGCAGCTTAGCGTCAGGGGGCTTCTCTGGAAACACCATATATTTT.

This clone came up once. The chain joins TRBV10-2 to TRBJ1-3; TRBD1 agrees at 7 bases. Germline CDR1 and CDR2: WSHSY and SAAADI. The CDR3 is made up of 14 amino acids. Losses at the gene ends were 6 bases for V and 0 bases for J; bases not matched to a gene: 2. CDR3 sequence (DNA): TGCGCCAGCAGGACAGGGCACTCTGGAAACACCATATATTTT. It codes for CASRTGHSGNTIYF.

The chain couples TRBV5-1 to TRBJ2-6; TRBD1 aligns across 8 bases. V trimming: 3 bases; J trimming: 0 bases; junction bases outside the gene matches: 5. This CDR3 has 17 amino acids. The germline V gene has CDR1 SGHRS and CDR2 YFSETQ. This CDR3 reads CASSWQGAGSGANVLTF. CDR3 DNA: TGCGCCAGCAGCTGGCAGGGGGCTGGCTCTGGGGCCAACGTCCTGACTTTC.

The rearrangement joins TRBV6-5 to TRBJ1-4; 7 positions match TRBD1. V shed 8 bases and J 11 bases; nucleotides not matched to a gene: 8. Germline CDR1 MNHEY, CDR2 SVGAGI. The CDR3 totals 12 residues. CDR3 nucleotide sequence: TGTGCCAGCGGGGGACAGTGGGAGAAACTGTTTTTT. Translation gives CASGGQWEKLFF.

The V call is TRBV28, the J call TRBJ2-7; 9 bases line up with TRBD1. The CDR3 is 15 residues long. Germline assignment: CDR1 MDHEN and CDR2 SYDVKM. Trimming took 6 bases from V and 2 from J; bases not matched to a gene: 8. The CDR3: CASSIGTGSPYEQYF. In nucleotides, the CDR3 is TGTGCCAGCAGCATCGGGACAGGGTCCCCCTACGAGCAGTACTTC.

This clone has just a few counts. The chain joins TRBV5-4 to TRBJ2-1; 7 nucleotides agree with TRBD2. V shed 0 bases and J 2 bases; nucleotides not matched to a gene: 5. The germline V gene encodes CDR1 SGHNT and CDR2 YYREEE (reference sequence). The CDR3 is made up of 16 amino acids. This CDR3 is CASSLGLAEPYNEQFF. For the CDR3, the DNA is TGTGCCAGCAGCTTGGGGCTAGCGGAACCCTACAATGAGCAGTTCTTC.

J is TRBJ2-7 and V is TRBV7-2, with D possibly matching TRBD2 (6 bases). The CDR3 runs 14 residues. Germline values: CDR1 SGHTA, CDR2 FQGNSA. V was pared by 1 base and J by 6 bases, with 13 bases between. In DNA, the CDR3 is TGTGCCAGCAGCTTAGAGCGCGGGGCCCTCGAGCAGTACTTC. It specifies CASSLERGALEQYF.

The V and J genes are TRBV19 and TRBJ2-3; D possibly corresponds to TRBD2 (6 bases). Per germline, CDR1 LNHDA and CDR2 SQIVND (reference sequence). CDR3 length: 13 amino acids. CDR3 loop: CALAGSATDTQYF. CDR3 in DNA: TGTGCTCTAGCCGGGAGCGCCACAGATACGCAGTATTTT.

The chain recombines TRBV28 with TRBJ1-4; 8 nucleotides agree with TRBD1. This CDR3 is built from 15 residues. V trimming: 7 bases; J trimming: 3 bases; junction bases outside the gene matches: 7. Germline V gives CDR1 MDHEN, CDR2 SYDVKM. The CDR3 nucleotides read TGTGCCAGCAACCCTCAGGGGGCGGCTAATGAAAAACTGTTTTTT. This codes for CASNPQGAANEKLFF.

This clone was seen only once. The chain links TRBV7-2 to TRBJ1-6, with D possibly being TRBD1 (5 bases). This CDR3 is built from 16 residues. Germline CDR1 reads SGHTA; CDR2 reads FQGNSA. V lost 5 bases to trimming and J lost 7 bases, with 18 bases between them. The DNA for the CDR3 is TGTGCCAGCAGCCCTCCCGGGGGACGTACGAATTCACCCCTCCACTTT. Translation gives CASSPPGGRTNSPLHF.

This chain joins TRBV25-1 and TRBJ1-1, with 8 bases matching TRBD1. Germline CDR1 MGHDK, CDR2 SYGVNS. V lost 7 bases to trimming and J lost 5 bases; unmatched junction nucleotides: 6. This CDR3 has 13 amino acids. The CDR3 loop is CASTNTGGTEAFF. In DNA, the CDR3 is TGTGCCAGCACAAATACAGGGGGGACTGAAGCTTTCTTT.

This chain uses TRBV6-6 with TRBJ2-7; 7 bases are a match to TRBD2. Germline V gives CDR1 MNHNY, CDR2 SVGAGI (reference sequence). Trimming removed 2 bases from V and 3 bases from J; junction bases left unmatched: 10. This CDR3 has 16 amino acids. CDR3 protein: CASSYPRGSLDYEQYF. The CDR3 coding sequence is TGTGCCAGCAGTTACCCCCGCGGGAGTCTTGACTACGAGCAGTACTTC.

The rearrangement joins TRBV7-3 to TRBJ1-6; no clear D gene. The germline V gene encodes CDR1 SGHTA and CDR2 FQGTGA. The V end lost 4 bases, the J end lost 9 bases, and 10 bases lay between the germline ends. The CDR3 is made up of 13 amino acids. This CDR3 is CASSSGFGSPLHF. The CDR3 DNA reads TGTGCCAGCAGCTCAGGTTTTGGTTCACCCCTCCACTTT.

V is TRBV6-5 and J is TRBJ2-7; possible D gene TRBD1, 5 bases. CDR3 length equals 16 residues. V lost 2 bases to trimming and J lost 6 bases, with 20 bases between them. Germline V gene data show CDR1 as MNHEY and CDR2 as SVGAGI. CDR3: CASSYQSGRVTVEQYF. The CDR3 DNA sequence: TGTGCCAGCAGTTACCAGTCGGGCAGGGTGACGGTCGAGCAGTACTTC.

This chain joins TRBV19 and TRBJ2-4; a weak D match, TRBD1 (6 bases). CDR1 is LNHDA and CDR2 is SQIVND in the germline V gene (reference sequence). The V gene lost 4 bases and the J gene lost 1 base, with 14 bases spanning the gap. The CDR3 has 16 amino acids. The CDR3 DNA reads as TGTGCCAGTAGTACCTACAGGGACGAGGCCAAAAACATTCAGTACTTC. This sequence encodes CASSTYRDEAKNIQYF. Full variable domain (missing parts from reference TRBV19 and TRBJ2-4): DGGITQSPKYLFRKEGQNVTLSCEQNLNHDAMYWYRQDPGQGLRLIYYSQIVNDFQKGDIAEGYSVSREKKESFPLTVTSAQKNPTAFYLCASSTYRDEAKNIQYFGAGTRLSVL.

The chain joins TRBV27 to TRBJ2-5; the match to TRBD1 covers 8 bases. CDR3 size: 15 residues. Germline values: CDR1 MNHEY, CDR2 SMNVEV (reference sequence). With 5 bases clipped from V and 4 bases from J, the junction kept 9 bases outside the gene matches. The CDR3, as DNA: TGTGCCAGCAGTGTGGGACAGGCGAGGGTAGAGACCCAGTACTTC. It encodes CASSVGQARVETQYF.

V and J are TRBV10-3 and TRBJ2-1; 8 bases map to TRBD2. V dropped 3 bases and J dropped 8; count of bases not matched to a gene: 9. The CDR3 is 15 residues long. Germline lookup yields CDR1 ENHRY and CDR2 SYGVKD. CDR3 in amino acids: CAISDLAGGGHEQFF. In DNA form, the CDR3 reads TGTGCCATCAGTGACTTGGCGGGAGGTGGCCATGAGCAGTTCTTC.

The sample holds a few counts of this clone. This chain connects TRBV13 to TRBJ2-7; D possibly corresponds to TRBD1 (7 bases). This CDR3 is 15 amino acids long. V lost 5 bases to trimming and J lost 4 bases, with 18 bases between them. Germline V lookup: CDR1 PRHDT, CDR2 FYEKMQ (reference sequence). The CDR3 loop is CASSLTGTGSYEQYF. The CDR3 nucleotides are TGTGCCAGCAGCCTGACAGGGACTGGGAGTTACGAGCAGTACTTC.

The chain uses TRBV4-1 and TRBJ1-1; D might be TRBD1 (5 bases). The V end was cut by 1 base, the J end by 6 bases, with 21 bases between. CDR3 length: 17 residues. Germline values: CDR1 MGHRA, CDR2 YSYEKL. This CDR3 is CASSQVLFGGPGAEAFF. Here the CDR3 DNA reads TGCGCCAGCAGCCAAGTCCTCTTCGGGGGACCGGGAGCTGAAGCTTTCTTT.